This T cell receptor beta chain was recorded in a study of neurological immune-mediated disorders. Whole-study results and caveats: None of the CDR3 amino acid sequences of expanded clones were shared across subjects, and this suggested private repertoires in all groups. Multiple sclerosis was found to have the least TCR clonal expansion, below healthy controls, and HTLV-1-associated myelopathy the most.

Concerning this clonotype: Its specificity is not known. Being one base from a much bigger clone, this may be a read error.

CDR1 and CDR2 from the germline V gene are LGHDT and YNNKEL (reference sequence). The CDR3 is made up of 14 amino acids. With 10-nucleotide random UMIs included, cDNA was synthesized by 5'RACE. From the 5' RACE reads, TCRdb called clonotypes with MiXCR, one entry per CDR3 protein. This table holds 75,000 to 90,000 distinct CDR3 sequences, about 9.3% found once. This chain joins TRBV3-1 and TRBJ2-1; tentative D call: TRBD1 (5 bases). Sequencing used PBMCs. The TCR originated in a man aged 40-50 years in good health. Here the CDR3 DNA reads TGTGCCAGCAGCCCCTCTAACTCGGACAATGAGCAGCTCTTC. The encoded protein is CASSPSNSDNEQLF.